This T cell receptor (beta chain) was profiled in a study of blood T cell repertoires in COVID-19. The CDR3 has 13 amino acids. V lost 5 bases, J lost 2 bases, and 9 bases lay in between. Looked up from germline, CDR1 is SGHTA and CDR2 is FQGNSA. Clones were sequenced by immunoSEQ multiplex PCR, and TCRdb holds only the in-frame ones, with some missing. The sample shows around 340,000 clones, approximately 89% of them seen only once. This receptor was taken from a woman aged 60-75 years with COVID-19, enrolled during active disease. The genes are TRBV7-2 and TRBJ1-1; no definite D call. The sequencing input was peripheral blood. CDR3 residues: CASSPEANTEAFF. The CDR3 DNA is TGTGCCAGCAGCCCCGAGGCTAACACTGAAGCTTTCTTT.